These 27 T cell receptor beta chains were sequenced from one sample in a study of blood T cell repertoires in COVID-19. Generated by immunoSEQ multiplex PCR, the TCRdb table keeps only in-frame clones and is missing some. The table includes about 210,000 clones, 84% detected once. The source material was peripheral blood. The receptors here all came from a man in his fifties with active or convalescent COVID-19.

This chain connects TRBV11-3 to TRBJ2-1; possible D gene TRBD2, 6 bases. Per the germline V gene, CDR1 is SGHNT and CDR2 is YENEEA. CDR3 length: 14 residues. The V and J ends lost 0 bases and 7 bases respectively, with 10 bases between them. This chain's CDR3 is CASSLDRRGNEQFF. CDR3 DNA sequence: TGTGCCAGCAGCTTAGATAGGAGGGGAAATGAGCAGTTCTTC.

The rearrangement joins TRBV18 to TRBJ2-1; D unresolved. Germline V gene lookup returns CDR1 KGHSH and CDR2 LQKENI. This CDR3 has 15 amino acids. V lost 3 bases to trimming and J lost 4 bases, with 13 bases between them. This CDR3 reads CASSPLTLQYNEQFF. The CDR3 DNA is TGTGCCAGCTCACCTTTGACACTGCAATACAATGAGCAGTTCTTC.

The genes are TRBV24-1 and TRBJ1-3, with D possibly TRBD1 on 6 matching bases. The V gene's germline CDR1 is KGHDR and CDR2 SFDVKD. Trimming took off 3 bases at V and 2 bases at J, with 7 bases between the two ends. The CDR3 loop spans 14 amino acids. The CDR3 DNA reads TGTGCCACCAGTGATCCAGGGGCTGGAAACACCATATATTTT. It specifies CATSDPGAGNTIYF.

J is TRBJ1-6 and V is TRBV4-2; 7 bases align to TRBD1. The ends lost 0 bases at V and 7 bases at J; junction bases unmatched: 0. Germline V gives CDR1 LGHNA, CDR2 YNFKEQ. This CDR3 spans 14 amino acids. The CDR3 loop is CASSQEQGNSPLHF. CDR3 DNA sequence: TGTGCCAGCAGCCAAGAACAGGGGAATTCACCCCTCCACTTT.

This clone was detected ten times or more. This chain uses TRBV2 with TRBJ2-3; 14 nucleotides line up with TRBD2. The CDR3 consists of 16 residues. V was pared by 7 bases and J by 5 bases, with 8 bases of the junction left unmatched. CDR1 and CDR2 (germline): SNHLY, FYNNEI. The CDR3 loop is CASIETSGGARDTQYF. The CDR3 nucleotides are TGTGCCAGCATTGAGACTAGCGGGGGGGCGAGAGATACGCAGTATTTT.

This clone came up many times. The V and J genes are TRBV19 and TRBJ1-5, with 7 bases that match TRBD1. V shed 5 bases, J shed 4 bases, and the junction held 8 bases outside the gene matches. Germline V CDR1 and CDR2: LNHDA, SQIVND (reference sequence). The CDR3 spans 15 residues. CDR3 loop: CASSGGTVYNQPQHF. CDR3 DNA sequence: TGTGCCAGTAGTGGCGGGACAGTATATAATCAGCCCCAGCATTTT.

This chain uses TRBV7-9 with TRBJ2-1; tentative D call: TRBD1 (6 bases). The germline gives CDR1 SEHNR, CDR2 FQNEAQ (reference sequence). V lost 6 bases to trimming and J lost 6 bases, with 24 bases between them. This CDR3 spans 17 amino acids. The CDR3 DNA is TGTGCCAGCAGGCCTTCCACAGGGAAATACCCCGTCAATGAGCAGTTCTTC. Its protein product is CASRPSTGKYPVNEQFF.

V gene TRBV5-1 combines with J gene TRBJ2-7; TRBD1 might be the D (5 bases). V was trimmed by 1 base and J by 1 base, leaving 12 bases between them. Looked up from germline, CDR1 is SGHRS and CDR2 is YFSETQ. The CDR3 runs 15 residues. The CDR3 is CASSLSLAGSYEQYF. DNA of the CDR3: TGCGCCAGCAGCTTGTCTCTCGCAGGGTCCTACGAGCAGTACTTC.

The chain uses TRBV2 and TRBJ1-2, with D possibly TRBD1 on 5 matching bases. The CDR3 sequence is 13 residues long. Germline CDR1 reads SNHLY; CDR2 reads FYNNEI. V was cut by 5 bases and J by 4 bases, with 11 bases left in between. CDR3 DNA sequence: TGTGCCAGCAGTTCTGACAGACTCTATGGCTACACCTTC. This codes for CASSSDRLYGYTF.

Details on this clone: The sample contains more than one DNA sequence encoding this CDR3. CDR3 coding DNA: TGTGCCAGCAGTCCGGGACAGGGAAACTATGGCTACACCTTC. This sequence encodes CASSPGQGNYGYTF. V gene TRBV6-5 combines with J gene TRBJ1-2; TRBD1 matches at 9 bases. Germline CDR1 reads MNHEY; CDR2 reads SVGAGI. The CDR3 runs to 14 residues. V trimming: 5 bases; J trimming: 2 bases; junction bases outside the gene matches: 3.

The J gene is TRBJ1-1, the V gene TRBV7-3; the match to TRBD1 covers 10 bases. J gave up 7 bases and V 3 bases, and 2 bases lay outside the gene matches. From germline, CDR1 is SGHTA and CDR2 FQGTGA. The CDR3 sequence is 13 residues long. CDR3 amino acids: CASSLTGGLEAFF. The CDR3 nucleotides read TGTGCCAGCAGCTTGACAGGGGGCCTTGAAGCTTTCTTT.

The chain's CDR3 is CASSLPESTQYF. Here the CDR3 DNA reads TGTGCCAGCAGCTTACCCGAGAGTACGCAGTATTTT. J is TRBJ2-3 and V is TRBV7-2, with D uncertain. This CDR3 spans 12 amino acids. V lost 2 bases and J 8 bases, leaving 8 bases between the germline ends. Germline CDR1 reads SGHTA; CDR2 reads FQGNSA.

The V call is TRBV6-2 or TRBV6-3, the J call TRBJ2-7; TRBD2 aligns across 7 bases. CDR3 length: 13 residues. J gave up 1 base and V 6 bases, and 3 bases lay outside the gene matches. Germline V gene data show CDR1 as MNHEY and CDR2 as SVGEGT. CDR3 amino acids: CASSRLASYEQYF. The DNA for the CDR3 is TGTGCCAGCAGCCGACTAGCATCCTACGAGCAGTACTTC.

This chain uses TRBV5-1 with TRBJ1-4; possibly TRBD1 for D (6 bases). The CDR3 covers 15 residues. V was trimmed by 2 bases and J by 0 bases, leaving 8 bases between them. Germline V CDR1 and CDR2: SGHRS, YFSETQ. The CDR3 DNA follows: TGCGCCAGCAGCTTCCAGGGGTCAACTAATGAAAAACTGTTTTTT. Protein product: CASSFQGSTNEKLFF.

The table lists this clone with a count of one. The chain couples TRBV18 to TRBJ2-3; 8 positions match TRBD2. Losses at the gene ends were 1 base for V and 4 bases for J; bases not matched to a gene: 4. Germline V CDR1 and CDR2: KGHSH, LQKENI. The CDR3 loop spans 15 amino acids. CDR3 region: CASSPLSGGPDTQYF. DNA for the CDR3: TGTGCCAGCTCACCACTCTCGGGAGGGCCAGATACGCAGTATTTT.

V usage is TRBV28 and J usage is TRBJ2-7, with 9 nucleotides matching TRBD1. Germline lookup yields CDR1 MDHEN and CDR2 SYDVKM. There are 17 residues in the CDR3. The trim removed 8 bases at V and 0 bases at J, leaving 14 bases unmatched. CDR3 loop: CASLPGQGRNFSYEQYF. The CDR3 DNA is TGTGCCAGCCTCCCAGGACAGGGGCGAAACTTCTCCTACGAGCAGTACTTC.

Many counts were recorded for this clone. The gene calls are TRBV19 and TRBJ1-2; 10 bases map to TRBD1. CDR3 length: 15 residues. Germline-derived CDR1 and CDR2 are LNHDA and SQIVND (reference sequence). The V segment lost 5 bases and the J segment 4 bases; nucleotides outside the gene matches: 7. The CDR3 spells CASSVSGTGVYGYTF. In DNA form, the CDR3 reads TGTGCCAGTAGTGTCTCCGGGACAGGGGTCTATGGCTACACCTTC.

This clone appeared a few times. This chain links TRBV11-2 with TRBJ2-4; TRBD1 matches at 7 bases. The CDR3 sequence is 17 residues long. Germline-derived CDR1 and CDR2 are SGHAT and FQNNGV. J was trimmed by 1 base and V by 4 bases; bases with no gene match: 10. The CDR3 coding sequence is TGTGCCAGCAGCTCGGAGACAGGGTTTGAGGCCAAAAACATTCAGTACTTC. Its protein is CASSSETGFEAKNIQYF.

This clone came up a few times. The chain employs TRBV5-5 and TRBJ1-5; the D is unclear. The CDR3 covers 15 residues. Germline lookup yields CDR1 SGHKS and CDR2 YYEKEE (reference sequence). Trimming cost V 4 bases and J 3 bases, with 14 bases left between them. Here the CDR3 reads CASSERGGSNQPQHF. In nucleotides, the CDR3 is TGTGCCAGCAGCGAGCGGGGAGGGTCCAATCAGCCCCAGCATTTT.

The rearrangement joins TRBV27 to TRBJ1-5; D gene uncertain. The germline CDR1 and CDR2 sequences are MNHEY and SMNVEV (reference sequence). The CDR3 totals 13 residues. The V and J ends lost 6 bases and 6 bases respectively, with 12 bases between them. CDR3 amino acids: CASRSTGFQPQHF. CDR3 sequence (DNA): TGTGCCAGCAGGTCTACGGGTTTTCAGCCCCAGCATTTT.

This clone came up once. The rearrangement links TRBV2 to TRBJ2-2; possible D gene TRBD1, 5 bases. V was trimmed by 7 bases and J by 7 bases, leaving 28 bases between them. CDR3 length equals 18 residues. The germline V gene has CDR1 SNHLY and CDR2 FYNNEI. The CDR3 here is CASKLGQGVGQMVGELFF. The CDR3 DNA sequence: TGTGCCAGCAAATTAGGGCAGGGCGTTGGTCAGATGGTCGGGGAGCTGTTTTTT.

This clone was counted between two and nine times. The chain carries TRBV7-2 and TRBJ1-2, with D unclear. There are 13 residues in the CDR3. The germline gives CDR1 SGHTA, CDR2 FQGNSA. Deletions cut 2 bases from V and 5 bases from J, with 9 bases between. CDR3 residues: CASSLPQIYGYTF. The CDR3 coding sequence is TGTGCCAGCAGCTTACCACAGATTTATGGCTACACCTTC. The full variable domain, with the rest looked up from reference TRBV7-2 and TRBJ1-2, is GAGVSQSPSNKVTEKGKDVELRCDPISGHTALYWYRQSLGQGLEFLIYFQGNSAPDKSGLPSDRFSAERTGGSVSTLTIQRTQQEDSAVYLCASSLPQIYGYTFGSGTRLTVV.

In this sample, this clone turned up once. The chain employs TRBV11-3 and TRBJ2-2; D is perhaps TRBD1 (5 bases). The V gene's germline CDR1 is SGHNT and CDR2 YENEEA. CDR3 length equals 17 residues. The ends were cut back, 4 bases at V and 1 base at J, with 16 bases in the middle. The CDR3 sequence: CASSSLGPFGNTGELFF. In DNA, the CDR3 is TGTGCCAGCAGCTCTCTGGGGCCCTTTGGGAACACCGGGGAGCTGTTTTTT.

The gene calls are TRBV19 and TRBJ1-1; D is unclear. CDR3 size: 13 residues. Trimming stripped 2 bases from V and 0 bases from J, with 4 bases between. Germline assignment: CDR1 LNHDA and CDR2 SQIVND (reference sequence). The CDR3 sequence is CASSIIVNTEAFF. The CDR3 DNA is TGTGCCAGTAGTATAATAGTGAACACTGAAGCTTTCTTT.

This clone showed up just a few times. The chain has TRBV6-5 and TRBJ1-5; D gene uncertain. Germline CDR1 and CDR2: MNHEY and SVGAGI. The germline V and J ends were trimmed by 0 bases and 6 bases, with 6 bases remaining between them. CDR3 length: 13 residues. The CDR3 spells CASSYSRLQPQHF. For the CDR3, the DNA is TGTGCCAGCAGTTACTCGAGGCTTCAGCCCCAGCATTTT.

The chain is built from TRBV2 and TRBJ2-7, with 9 positions matching TRBD1. Germline V gene sequence: CDR1 SNHLY, CDR2 FYNNEI. This CDR3 is 13 amino acids long. J gave up 7 bases and V 4 bases, and 5 bases lay outside the gene matches. The CDR3 nucleotides are TGTGCCAGCAGTGCCGGGACAGGGCTTGAGCAGTACTTC. As protein: CASSAGTGLEQYF.

The V and J genes are TRBV2 and TRBJ2-6; 7 bases line up with TRBD1. The germline CDR1 and CDR2 sequences are SNHLY and FYNNEI. CDR3 length: 16 residues. V trimming: 4 bases; J trimming: 3 bases; junction bases outside the gene matches: 6. CDR3 in amino acids: CASSGLTGLGANVLTF. CDR3 nucleotides: TGTGCCAGCAGTGGTCTGACAGGGCTTGGGGCCAACGTCCTGACTTTC.